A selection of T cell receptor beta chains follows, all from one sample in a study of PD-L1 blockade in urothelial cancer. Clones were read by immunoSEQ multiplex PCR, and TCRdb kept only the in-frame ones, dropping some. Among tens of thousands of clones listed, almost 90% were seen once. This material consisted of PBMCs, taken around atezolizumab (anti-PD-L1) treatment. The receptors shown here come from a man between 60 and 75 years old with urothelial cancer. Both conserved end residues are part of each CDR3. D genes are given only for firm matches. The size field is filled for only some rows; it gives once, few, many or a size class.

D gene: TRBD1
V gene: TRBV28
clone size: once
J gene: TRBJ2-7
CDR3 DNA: TGTGCCAGCACCGCCAGGGGGCTCTCCTACGAGCAGTACTTC
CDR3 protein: CASTARGLSYEQYF

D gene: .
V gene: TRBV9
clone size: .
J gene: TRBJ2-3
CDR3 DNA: TGTGCCAGCAGCCCCAGACCCGTGGCGGGGAGCACAGATACGCAGTATTTT
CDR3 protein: CASSPRPVAGSTDTQYF

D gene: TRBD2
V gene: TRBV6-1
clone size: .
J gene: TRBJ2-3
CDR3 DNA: TGTGCCAGCAGTGATCTCAGGCGGACTAGCGGGGGCCGGGATACGCAGTATTTT
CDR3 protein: CASSDLRRTSGGRDTQYF

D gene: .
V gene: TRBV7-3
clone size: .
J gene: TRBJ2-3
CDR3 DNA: TGTGCCAGCAGCCAAACCAACGACAGGACAGATACGCAGTATTTT
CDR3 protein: CASSQTNDRTDTQYF

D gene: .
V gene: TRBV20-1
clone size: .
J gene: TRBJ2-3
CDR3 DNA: TGCAGTGCGACACCTTCAGATACGCAGTATTTT
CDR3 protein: CSATPSDTQYF

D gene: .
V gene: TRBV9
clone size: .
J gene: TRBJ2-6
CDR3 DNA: TGTGCCAGCGATAGGACAGCTCACTCTGGGGCCAACGTCCTGACTTTC
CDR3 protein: CASDRTAHSGANVLTF

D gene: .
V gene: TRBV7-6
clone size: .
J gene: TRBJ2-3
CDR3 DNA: TGTGCCAGCAGTAGCCTGGCGGGTCAGGGGGATACGCAGTATTTT
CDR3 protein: CASSSLAGQGDTQYF

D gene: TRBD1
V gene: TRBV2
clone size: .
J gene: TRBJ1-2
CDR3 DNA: TGTGCCAGCAGTCCCACGTGGCAGGGGGCTGGCTATGGCTACACCTTC
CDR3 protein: CASSPTWQGAGYGYTF

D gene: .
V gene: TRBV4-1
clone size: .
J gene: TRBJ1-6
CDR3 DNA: TGCGCCAGCAGCCACGGACTCCCAAACAATTCACCCCTCCACTTT
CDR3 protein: CASSHGLPNNSPLHF

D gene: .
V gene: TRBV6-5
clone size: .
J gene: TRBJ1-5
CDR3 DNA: TGTGCCAGCAGTTTTGACAGATTCAATCAGCCCCAGCATTTT
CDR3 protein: CASSFDRFNQPQHF

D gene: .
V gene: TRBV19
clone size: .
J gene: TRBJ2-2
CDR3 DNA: TGTGCCAGTAGTATAAGAAGGGGTATCGGGGAGCTGTTTTTT
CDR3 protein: CASSIRRGIGELFF

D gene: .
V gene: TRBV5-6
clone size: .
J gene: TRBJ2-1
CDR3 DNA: TGTGCCAGCAGCTTCAGGGGGACTTCCTACAATGAGCAGTTCTTC
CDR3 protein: CASSFRGTSYNEQFF

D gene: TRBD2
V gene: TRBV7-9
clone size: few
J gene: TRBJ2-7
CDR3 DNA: TGTGCCAGCAGCCCAGGGATAGCGGGGACACACTTC
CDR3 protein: CASSPGIAGTHF

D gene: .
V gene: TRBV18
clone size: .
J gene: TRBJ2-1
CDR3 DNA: TGTGCCAGCTCACCGACTTTGGGCTCCTACAATGAGCAGTTCTTC
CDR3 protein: CASSPTLGSYNEQFF

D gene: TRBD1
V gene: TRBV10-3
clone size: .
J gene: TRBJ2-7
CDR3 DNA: TGTGCCATCAAACGCGACAGGGGGTCCTACGAGCAGTACTTC
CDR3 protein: CAIKRDRGSYEQYF

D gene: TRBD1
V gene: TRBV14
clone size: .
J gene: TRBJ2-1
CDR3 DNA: TGTGCCAGCAACGGGGTATCAGGGGGCAATGAGCAGTTCTTC
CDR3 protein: CASNGVSGGNEQFF

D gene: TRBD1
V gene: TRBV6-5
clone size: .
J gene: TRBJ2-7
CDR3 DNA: TGTGCCAGCAGTTGGGACAGGGACTACGAGCAGTACTTC
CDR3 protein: CASSWDRDYEQYF

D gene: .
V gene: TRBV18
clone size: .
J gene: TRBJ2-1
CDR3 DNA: TGTGCCAGCTCACCTTCGGACAGAGAGCAGTTCTTC
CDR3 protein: CASSPSDREQFF

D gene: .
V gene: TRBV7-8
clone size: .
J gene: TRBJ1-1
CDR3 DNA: TGTGCCAGCAGGCAGAACGCTGAAGCTTTCTTT
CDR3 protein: CASRQNAEAFF

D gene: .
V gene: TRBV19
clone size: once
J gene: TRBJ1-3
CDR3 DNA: TGTGCCAGTAGTATACATTCCTCTGGAAACACCATATATTTT
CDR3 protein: CASSIHSSGNTIYF

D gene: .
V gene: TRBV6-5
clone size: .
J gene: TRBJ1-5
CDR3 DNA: TGTGCCAGCAGTTACGCACGGGAGAATCAGCCCCAGCATTTT
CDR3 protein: CASSYARENQPQHF

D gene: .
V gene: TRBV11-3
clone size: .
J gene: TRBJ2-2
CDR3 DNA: TGTGCCAGCAGCGTTCGGGGGGCCCCCTCCGGGGAGCTGTTTTTT
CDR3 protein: CASSVRGAPSGELFF